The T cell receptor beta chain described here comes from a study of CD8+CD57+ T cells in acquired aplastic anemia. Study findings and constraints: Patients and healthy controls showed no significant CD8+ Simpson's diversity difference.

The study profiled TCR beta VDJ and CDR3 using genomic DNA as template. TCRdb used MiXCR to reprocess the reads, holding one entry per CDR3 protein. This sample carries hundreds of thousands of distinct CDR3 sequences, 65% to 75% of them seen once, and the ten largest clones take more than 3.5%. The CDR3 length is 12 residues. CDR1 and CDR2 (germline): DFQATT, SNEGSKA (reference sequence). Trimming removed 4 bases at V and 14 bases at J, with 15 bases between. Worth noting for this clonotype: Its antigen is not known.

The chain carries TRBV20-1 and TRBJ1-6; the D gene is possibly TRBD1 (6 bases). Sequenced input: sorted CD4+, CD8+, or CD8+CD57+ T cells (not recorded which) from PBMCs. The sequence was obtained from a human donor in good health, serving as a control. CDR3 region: CSATGTHGALHF. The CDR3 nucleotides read TGCAGTGCTACAGGGACACATGGGGCCCTCCACTTT.